The next 16 T cell receptor beta chains were all read from a single sample in a study of blood T cell repertoires in COVID-19. Data came from immunoSEQ multiplex PCR; TCRdb stores just in-frame clones and leaves some out. The sample gives 170,000 or so clones, almost 80% of which show up once; 17% is in the top ten. The sample taken for sequencing was PBMCs or T cells enriched from blood (not recorded which). These receptors were taken from a woman between 45 and 65 years old who had recovered from COVID-19.

The V call is TRBV5-1, the J call TRBJ2-1, with TRBD2 matching 11 bases. The CDR3 runs to 14 residues. With 0 bases clipped from V and 7 bases from J, the junction kept 0 bases outside the gene matches. Germline assignment: CDR1 SGHRS and CDR2 YFSETQ. Written as DNA, the CDR3 is TGCGCCAGCAGCTTGGGACTAGCGGGAAATGAGCAGTTCTTC. Translating it yields CASSLGLAGNEQFF.

This clone was seen just once. This chain joins TRBV28 and TRBJ1-2; D is perhaps TRBD1 (6 bases). The V end lost 3 bases, the J end lost 7 bases, and 9 bases lay between the germline ends. The CDR3 is made up of 12 amino acids. Germline CDR1 and CDR2: MDHEN and SYDVKM. CDR3 region: CASSFRGAGYTF. CDR3 DNA sequence: TGTGCCAGCAGTTTCAGGGGAGCTGGCTACACCTTC.

V and J are TRBV19 and TRBJ1-1; a possible D gene is TRBD1 (5 bases). Trimming cost V 6 bases and J 3 bases, with 11 bases left between them. Germline CDR1 and CDR2: LNHDA and SQIVND (reference sequence). This CDR3 spans 13 amino acids. CDR3 bases: TGTGCCAGTAGCCGGTGGGGGGACACTGAAGCTTTCTTT. Its protein product is CASSRWGDTEAFF.

This clone was counted a few times. The chain combines TRBV7-2 with TRBJ1-2, with D perhaps matching TRBD1 (6 bases). The CDR3 loop spans 13 amino acids. Trimming shortened V by 1 base and J by 8 bases, and 11 bases separated the two germline ends. Germline V lookup: CDR1 SGHTA, CDR2 FQGNSA. Here the CDR3 reads CASSLGGGVGYTF. For the CDR3, the DNA is TGTGCCAGCAGCTTAGGAGGGGGGGTCGGCTACACCTTC.

In regard to this clone: Other DNA sequences in the sample encode the same CDR3. The chain combines TRBV28 with TRBJ1-5; D remains unclear. Trimming took 4 bases from V and 4 from J, leaving 11 bases between them. The CDR3 spans 14 residues. Germline loops: CDR1 MDHEN, CDR2 SYDVKM. The CDR3 protein is CASSSPGGNQPQHF. DNA for the CDR3: TGTGCCAGCAGTTCCCCCGGAGGGAATCAGCCCCAGCATTTT.

This clone is a singleton in its sample. The rearrangement uses TRBV18 and TRBJ1-1, with D possibly TRBD1 on 5 matching bases. The CDR3 is 16 residues long. Trimming shortened V by 2 bases and J by 4 bases, and 17 bases separated the two germline ends. Germline CDR1 and CDR2: KGHSH and LQKENI. The CDR3 region is CASSPSIGGRATEAFF. The CDR3 bases are TGTGCCAGCTCACCAAGTATCGGGGGAAGGGCCACTGAAGCTTTCTTT.

The chain recombines TRBV27 with TRBJ1-2; 7 bases fit TRBD1. The CDR3 consists of 13 residues. Germline loops: CDR1 MNHEY, CDR2 SMNVEV (reference sequence). The ends lost 7 bases at V and 4 bases at J; junction bases unmatched: 6. DNA of the CDR3: TGTGCCAGCACCCCCACAGGGGCCTATGGCTACACCTTC. It is translated as CASTPTGAYGYTF.

The chain combines TRBV4-1 with TRBJ2-7; the D gene is possibly TRBD2 (5 bases). Per germline, CDR1 MGHRA and CDR2 YSYEKL. V was pared by 1 base and J by 13 bases, with 14 bases between. This CDR3 spans 12 amino acids. Here the CDR3 reads CASSQGERGRYF. The CDR3 DNA reads as TGCGCCAGCAGCCAAGGGGAGCGAGGGAGATACTTC.

The chain recombines TRBV4-1 with TRBJ2-1, with 7 bases aligning to TRBD2. After removal of 3 bases from V and 1 base from J, the junction contained 0 bases not matched to a gene. Looked up from germline, CDR1 is MGHRA and CDR2 is YSYEKL. CDR3 size: 14 residues. The CDR3 reads CASSQGGSYNEQFF. The DNA of the CDR3 is TGCGCCAGCAGCCAGGGAGGGTCCTACAATGAGCAGTTCTTC.

This clone has just one count. The V and J genes are TRBV28 and TRBJ2-1, with TRBD2 matching over 10 bases. The CDR3 totals 15 residues. V was pared by 2 bases and J by 8 bases, with 6 bases of the junction left unmatched. From germline, CDR1 is MDHEN and CDR2 SYDVKM. CDR3 DNA: TGTGCCAGCAGTTTAGGGGCTAGCGGGAGCCATGAGCAGTTCTTC. As protein: CASSLGASGSHEQFF.

The sample holds one count of this clone. The genes are TRBV6-5 and TRBJ2-6; D remains ambiguous. CDR1 is MNHEY, CDR2 SVGAGI, per germline. The V end lost 8 bases, the J end lost 4 bases, and 6 bases lay between the germline ends. CDR3 length equals 12 residues. The CDR3 region has the DNA TGTGCCAGCGGCTTCGGGGCCAACGTCCTGACTTTC. Its translation: CASGFGANVLTF.

The chain is built from TRBV28 and TRBJ2-7; 14 nucleotides align to TRBD2. The V gene's germline CDR1 is MDHEN and CDR2 SYDVKM. The CDR3 runs to 15 residues. Unmatched junction bases numbered 4, after V lost 5 bases and J lost 4 bases. The CDR3 here is CASSGGTSGGYEQYF. DNA for the CDR3: TGTGCCAGCAGTGGGGGGACTAGCGGGGGATACGAGCAGTACTTC.

CDR3 coding DNA: TGTGCCAGTAGTAGGGGAGGAGTCCCGGATGGCTACACCTTC. Protein: CASSRGGVPDGYTF. The chain uses TRBV19 and TRBJ1-2, with no clear D. CDR1 is LNHDA, CDR2 SQIVND, per germline (reference sequence). This CDR3 is built from 14 residues. V shed 4 bases and J shed 6 bases, with 15 bases lying between them.

There are a few counts of this clone. The gene calls are TRBV18 and TRBJ2-7; TRBD1 aligns across 8 bases. Per germline, CDR1 KGHSH and CDR2 LQKENI. V lost 1 base to trimming and J lost 4 bases; unmatched junction nucleotides: 6. This CDR3 is 15 amino acids long. CDR3 coding DNA: TGTGCCAGCTCACCACGTGGGACAGGATCATACGAGCAGTACTTC. Its translation is CASSPRGTGSYEQYF.

The chain has TRBV30 and TRBJ2-7; TRBD2 aligns across 10 bases. V dropped 3 bases and J dropped 2; count of bases not matched to a gene: 10. This CDR3 has 16 residues. Germline assignment: CDR1 GTSNPN and CDR2 SVGIG (reference sequence). The CDR3 sequence is CAWSVAGLATTYEQYF. CDR3 sequence (DNA): TGTGCCTGGAGCGTGGCGGGACTAGCGACAACCTACGAGCAGTACTTC.

The chain recombines TRBV9 with TRBJ2-1; the D gene is possibly TRBD2 (5 bases). Germline V gene sequence: CDR1 SGDLS, CDR2 YYNGEE. The CDR3 length is 17 residues. V lost 0 bases and J 8 bases, leaving 21 bases between the germline ends. The CDR3 DNA is TGTGCCAGCAGCGTAGCCCCCATGGGGAGAGCCCCACATGAGCAGTTCTTC. Protein sequence: CASSVAPMGRAPHEQFF.